A selection of T cell receptor beta chains follows, all from one sample in a study of OX40 agonist ivuxolimab in advanced cancers. Sequencing was performed with immunoSEQ multiplex PCR; in TCRdb, only in-frame clones are kept and a portion is missing. The top ten hold about 0.31% of the sample, which has around 100,000 clones, roughly 89% seen once. The sample here was CD4+ or CD8+ T cells sorted from blood, taken in a trial of the OX40 agonist ivuxolimab. These receptors originate from an adult with an advanced solid tumor such as melanoma, head and neck, liver or kidney cancer. Each CDR3 is given with its conserved first and last residue. Each record gives: J gene, D gene, clone size, V gene, CDR3 DNA, CDR3 protein. A D gene is named only where the DNA matches it firmly. Only part of the rows carry a size: once, few, many, or a class if the clone is expanded.

j_call: TRBJ2-5
d_call: .
clone_size: .
v_call: TRBV18
cdr3_nt: TGTGCCAGCTCACCAGGACGTGAAGAGACCCAGTACTTC
cdr3_aa: CASSPGREETQYF

j_call: TRBJ2-1
d_call: .
clone_size: .
v_call: TRBV6-4
cdr3_nt: TGTGCCAGCAGGCGGGACAGCCTCTGGGTGGGTGAGCAGTTCTTC
cdr3_aa: CASRRDSLWVGEQFF

j_call: TRBJ1-5
d_call: .
clone_size: .
v_call: TRBV10-3
cdr3_nt: TGTGCCATCAGTGAGTCTATGGGGTCGAATCAGCCCCAGCATTTT
cdr3_aa: CAISESMGSNQPQHF

j_call: TRBJ2-5
d_call: .
clone_size: once
v_call: TRBV18
cdr3_nt: TGTGCCAGCTCACCTACGGGCTCCCTGTTGAGGGATAGGCAAGAGACCCAGTACTTC
cdr3_aa: CASSPTGSLLRDRQETQYF

j_call: TRBJ2-7
d_call: .
clone_size: .
v_call: TRBV9
cdr3_nt: TGTGCCAGCAGCGTTAACGGGGCTTACGAGCAGTACTTC
cdr3_aa: CASSVNGAYEQYF

j_call: TRBJ1-1
d_call: .
clone_size: once
v_call: TRBV5-4
cdr3_nt: TGTGCCAGCAGCTGGGGGGGGAAGAACACTGAAGCTTTCTTT
cdr3_aa: CASSWGGKNTEAFF

j_call: TRBJ2-5
d_call: .
clone_size: .
v_call: TRBV19
cdr3_nt: TGTGCCAGTAGTATAGGAGGAGAGACCCAGTACTTC
cdr3_aa: CASSIGGETQYF

j_call: TRBJ2-7
d_call: TRBD2
clone_size: .
v_call: TRBV5-1
cdr3_nt: TGCGCCAGCAGCTTGCTCCCCGGGACTAGCGGGGATACCTACGAGCAGTACTTC
cdr3_aa: CASSLLPGTSGDTYEQYF

j_call: TRBJ2-3
d_call: .
clone_size: .
v_call: TRBV29-1
cdr3_nt: TGCAGCGTCGCTAGCCCCTCAGGAGATACGCAGTATTTT
cdr3_aa: CSVASPSGDTQYF

j_call: TRBJ1-3
d_call: .
clone_size: .
v_call: TRBV11-2
cdr3_nt: TGTGCCAGCAGCCGACAGTCAATTCAGGCTCCCTCTGGAAACACCATATATTTT
cdr3_aa: CASSRQSIQAPSGNTIYF

j_call: TRBJ2-3
d_call: TRBD2
clone_size: .
v_call: TRBV13
cdr3_nt: TGTGCCAGCAGCTTAGGGCTAGCGGATAGCACAGATACGCAGTATTTT
cdr3_aa: CASSLGLADSTDTQYF

j_call: TRBJ1-1
d_call: .
clone_size: .
v_call: TRBV19
cdr3_nt: TGTGCCAGTAGTAGGGGGGGGATCAACAGGGAATTTGGCACTGAAGCTTTCTTT
cdr3_aa: CASSRGGINREFGTEAFF

j_call: TRBJ2-1
d_call: TRBD1
clone_size: .
v_call: TRBV6-4
cdr3_nt: TGTGCCAGCAGTGCGTCACAGGGGGAGCAGTTCTTC
cdr3_aa: CASSASQGEQFF

j_call: TRBJ1-1
d_call: .
clone_size: .
v_call: TRBV19
cdr3_nt: TGTGCCAGTAGTCAGCCCCGACAGACGAACACTGAAGCTTTCTTT
cdr3_aa: CASSQPRQTNTEAFF

j_call: TRBJ1-3
d_call: .
clone_size: .
v_call: TRBV18
cdr3_nt: TGTGCCAGCTCACCACCAACTGCTGGAAACACCATATATTTT
cdr3_aa: CASSPPTAGNTIYF

j_call: TRBJ1-2
d_call: TRBD1
clone_size: .
v_call: TRBV5-4
cdr3_nt: TGTGCCAGCAGATATAAGACAGGGGAGTACGGTTATGGCTACACCTTC
cdr3_aa: CASRYKTGEYGYGYTF

j_call: TRBJ1-2
d_call: TRBD1
clone_size: .
v_call: TRBV5-4
cdr3_nt: TGTGCCAGCAGTCCTCAAGCCGGGACAGGGGGCTTTGGCTACACCTTC
cdr3_aa: CASSPQAGTGGFGYTF

j_call: TRBJ1-1
d_call: .
clone_size: few
v_call: TRBV5-4
cdr3_nt: TGTGCCAGCAGCTTCGAGAGGGGGTTTAACACTGAAGCTTTCTTT
cdr3_aa: CASSFERGFNTEAFF

j_call: TRBJ1-2
d_call: .
clone_size: once
v_call: TRBV13
cdr3_nt: TGTGCCAGCAGCTCTTTAAGGGCCACGGGGGACTATGGCTACACCTTC
cdr3_aa: CASSSLRATGDYGYTF

j_call: TRBJ2-3
d_call: .
clone_size: .
v_call: TRBV7-3
cdr3_nt: TGTGCCAGCAGCGAAGGACTACCAAACACAGATACGCAGTATTTT
cdr3_aa: CASSEGLPNTDTQYF

j_call: TRBJ1-4
d_call: .
clone_size: .
v_call: TRBV28
cdr3_nt: TGTGCCAGCAGCCCTCTTGGGGAGGGTGGTGAAAAACTGTTTTTT
cdr3_aa: CASSPLGEGGEKLFF

j_call: TRBJ2-3
d_call: TRBD2
clone_size: once
v_call: TRBV5-1
cdr3_nt: TGCGCCAGCAGCGGGACTAGCGGGAGTGGCACAGATACGCAGTATTTT
cdr3_aa: CASSGTSGSGTDTQYF

j_call: TRBJ1-6
d_call: TRBD1
clone_size: .
v_call: TRBV7-6
cdr3_nt: TGTGCCAGCAGCAGGGACAGATCCTATAATTCACCCCTCCACTTT
cdr3_aa: CASSRDRSYNSPLHF

j_call: TRBJ2-2
d_call: .
clone_size: .
v_call: TRBV9
cdr3_nt: TGTGCCAGCAGCGTAGCTAGTAGTCCTACGACCGGGGAGCTGTTTTTT
cdr3_aa: CASSVASSPTTGELFF

j_call: TRBJ1-4
d_call: TRBD1
clone_size: .
v_call: TRBV9
cdr3_nt: TGTGCCAGCAGCGTAGCGGGACAGGATGAAAAACTGTTTTTT
cdr3_aa: CASSVAGQDEKLFF

j_call: TRBJ2-6
d_call: .
clone_size: once
v_call: TRBV5-4
cdr3_nt: TGTGCCAGCAGCTCGGCATCTGGGGCCAACGTCCTGACTTTC
cdr3_aa: CASSSASGANVLTF

j_call: TRBJ1-4
d_call: TRBD1
clone_size: .
v_call: TRBV7-9
cdr3_nt: TGTGCCAGCAGCCACCAAGCCGGGACAGCCGATGAAAAACTGTTTTTT
cdr3_aa: CASSHQAGTADEKLFF

j_call: TRBJ2-5
d_call: .
clone_size: .
v_call: TRBV19
cdr3_nt: TGTGCCAGTAGTATAAAGGGATCAAGGGAGACCCAGTACTTC
cdr3_aa: CASSIKGSRETQYF

j_call: TRBJ2-7
d_call: TRBD1
clone_size: .
v_call: TRBV7-2
cdr3_nt: TGTGCCAGCAGCTTCCCGGGACAGCCCTACGAGCAGTACTTC
cdr3_aa: CASSFPGQPYEQYF

j_call: TRBJ1-1
d_call: TRBD1
clone_size: .
v_call: TRBV7-2
cdr3_nt: TGTGCCAGCACCAAATCGGGACAGTGGGATGAAGCTTTCTTT
cdr3_aa: CASTKSGQWDEAFF

j_call: TRBJ1-3
d_call: TRBD1
clone_size: .
v_call: TRBV5-6
cdr3_nt: TGTGCCAGCAGCTTGGGACAGGGAGGAGGAAACACCATATATTTT
cdr3_aa: CASSLGQGGGNTIYF

j_call: TRBJ2-5
d_call: TRBD2
clone_size: .
v_call: TRBV11-3
cdr3_nt: TGTGCCAGCAGCGGCACGACTAGCGGGAAAGGGGAGACCCAGTACTTC
cdr3_aa: CASSGTTSGKGETQYF